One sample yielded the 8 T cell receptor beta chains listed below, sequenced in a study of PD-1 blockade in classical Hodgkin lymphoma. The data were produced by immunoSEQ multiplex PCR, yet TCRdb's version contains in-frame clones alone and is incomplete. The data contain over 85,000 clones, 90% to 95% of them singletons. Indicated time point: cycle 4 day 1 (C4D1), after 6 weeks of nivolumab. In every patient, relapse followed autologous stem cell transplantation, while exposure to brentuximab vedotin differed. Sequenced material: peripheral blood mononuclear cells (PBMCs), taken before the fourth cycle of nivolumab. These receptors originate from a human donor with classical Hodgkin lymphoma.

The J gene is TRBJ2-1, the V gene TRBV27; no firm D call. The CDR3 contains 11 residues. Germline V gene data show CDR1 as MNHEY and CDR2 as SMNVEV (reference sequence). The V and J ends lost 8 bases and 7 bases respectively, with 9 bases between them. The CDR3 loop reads CASAVGNEQFF. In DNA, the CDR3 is TGTGCCAGCGCGGTGGGGAATGAGCAGTTCTTC.

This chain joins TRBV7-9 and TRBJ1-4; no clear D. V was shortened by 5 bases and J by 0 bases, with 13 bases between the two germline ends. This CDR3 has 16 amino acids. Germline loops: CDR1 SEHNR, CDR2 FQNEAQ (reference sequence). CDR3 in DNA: TGTGCCAGCAGCCCGGCCCTAACTGCAACTAATGAAAAACTGTTTTTT. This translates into CASSPALTATNEKLFF.

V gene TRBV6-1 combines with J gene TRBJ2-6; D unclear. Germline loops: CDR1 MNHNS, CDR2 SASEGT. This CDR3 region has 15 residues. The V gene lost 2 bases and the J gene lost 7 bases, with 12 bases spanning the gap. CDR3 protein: CASSEIDGIANVLTF. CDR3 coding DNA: TGTGCCAGCAGTGAAATTGACGGCATAGCCAACGTCCTGACTTTC.

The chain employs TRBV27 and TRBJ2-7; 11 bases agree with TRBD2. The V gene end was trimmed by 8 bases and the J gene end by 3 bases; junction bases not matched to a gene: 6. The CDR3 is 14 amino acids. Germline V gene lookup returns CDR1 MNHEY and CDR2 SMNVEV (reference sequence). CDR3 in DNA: TGTGCCAGCCCCCGACTAGCGGGGCTCTACGAGCAGTACTTC. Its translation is CASPRLAGLYEQYF.

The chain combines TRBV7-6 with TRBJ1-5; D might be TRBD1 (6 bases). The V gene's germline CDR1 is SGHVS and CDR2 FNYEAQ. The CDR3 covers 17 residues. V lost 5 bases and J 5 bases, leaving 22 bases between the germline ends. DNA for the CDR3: TGTGCCAGCAGCCCCCTCGGGGGGGCCAGAGTCGATCAGCCCCAGCATTTT. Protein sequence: CASSPLGGARVDQPQHF.

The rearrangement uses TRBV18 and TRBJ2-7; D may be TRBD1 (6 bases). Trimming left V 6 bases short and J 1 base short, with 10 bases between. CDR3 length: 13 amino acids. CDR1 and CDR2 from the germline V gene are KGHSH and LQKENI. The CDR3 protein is CASSRDTSYEQYF. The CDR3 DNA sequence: TGTGCCAGCTCCCGGGACACATCCTACGAGCAGTACTTC.

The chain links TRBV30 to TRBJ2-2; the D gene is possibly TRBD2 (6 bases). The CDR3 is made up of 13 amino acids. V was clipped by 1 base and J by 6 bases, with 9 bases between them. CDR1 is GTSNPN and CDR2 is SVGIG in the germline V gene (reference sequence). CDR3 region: CAWSGLVPGELFF. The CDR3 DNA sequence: TGTGCCTGGAGTGGACTAGTTCCCGGGGAGCTGTTTTTT.

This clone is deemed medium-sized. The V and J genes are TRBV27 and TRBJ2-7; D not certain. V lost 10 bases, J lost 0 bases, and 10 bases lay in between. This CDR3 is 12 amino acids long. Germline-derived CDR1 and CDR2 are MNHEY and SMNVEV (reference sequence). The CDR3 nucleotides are TGTGCCACCTACTCGAGCTCCTACGAGCAGTACTTC. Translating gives CATYSSSYEQYF.